The text below deals with one T cell receptor (beta chain). Its antigen is not identified. The data stem from a study of blood T cells in healthy people across ages. Study results and caveats: No conclusive comparison of naive versus antigen-experienced cells was possible with unsorted PBMCs.

Alongside a J-beta primer mix, a sample-barcoded 5' primer served in a second PCR lasting roughly 6 to 11 cycles. Template switching added a 12-random-nucleotide identifier to every cDNA molecule. Each CDR3 protein is one row after TCRdb ran MiXCR on the 5' RACE reads. This sample has fewer than 800,000 distinct CDR3 sequences; 25% occur once, and the top ten carry just under 9.5%. V was trimmed by 2 bases and J by 0 bases, leaving 7 bases between them. The CDR3 contains 15 residues. Germline V lookup: CDR1 LGHDT, CDR2 YNNKEL (reference sequence). The study drew donors from healthy Caucasian individuals in Russia aged roughly 6 to 90. These data were likewise used in another study, on T cells of mothers and their children.

J is TRBJ2-2 and V is TRBV3-1; no firm D call. The sequence derives from a boy under 18 in good health. Material: blood. The CDR3 region has the DNA TGTGCCAGCAGCCAATCAGTCTCGAACACCGGGGAGCTGTTTTTT. This encodes CASSQSVSNTGELFF.